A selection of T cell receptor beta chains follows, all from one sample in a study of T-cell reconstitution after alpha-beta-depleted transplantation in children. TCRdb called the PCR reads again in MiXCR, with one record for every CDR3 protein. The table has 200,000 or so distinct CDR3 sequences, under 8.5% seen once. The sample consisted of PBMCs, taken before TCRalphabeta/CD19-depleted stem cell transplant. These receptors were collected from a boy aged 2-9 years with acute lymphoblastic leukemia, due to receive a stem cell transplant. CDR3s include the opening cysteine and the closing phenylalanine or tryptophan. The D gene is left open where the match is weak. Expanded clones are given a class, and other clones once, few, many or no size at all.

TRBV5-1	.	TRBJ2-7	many	TGCGCCAGCGGCCTGGACGGTTTCTACGAGCAGTACTTC	CASGLDGFYEQYF
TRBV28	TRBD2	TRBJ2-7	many	TGTGCCAGCAGTCCCCTGAGCGGGAGTTACTACGAGCAGTACTTC	CASSPLSGSYYEQYF
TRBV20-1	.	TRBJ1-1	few	TGCAGTGCTAGAGCCAGACGGACTTCTGGCACTGAAGCTTTCTTT	CSARARRTSGTEAFF
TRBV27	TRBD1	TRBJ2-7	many	TGTGCCAGCAGTACAGACAGGGCGTCGCACGAGCAGTACTTC	CASSTDRASHEQYF
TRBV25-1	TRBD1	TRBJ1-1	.	TGTGCCAGCAGTACTACAGGGGACACTGAAGCTTTCTTT	CASSTTGDTEAFF
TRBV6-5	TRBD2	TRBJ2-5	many	TGTGCCAGCAGCCGAAGTACTAGCGCTGGAGGAGAGACCCAGTACTTC	CASSRSTSAGGETQYF
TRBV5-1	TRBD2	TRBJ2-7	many	TGCGCCAGCAGCAAGGGAGGACTAGCGGGAGATGGATACTACGAGCAGTACTTC	CASSKGGLAGDGYYEQYF
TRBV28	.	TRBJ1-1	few	TGTGCCAGCAGTTTGTGGGGAGTGGCTGAAGCTTTCTTT	CASSLWGVAEAFF
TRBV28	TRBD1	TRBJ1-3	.	TGTGCCAGCGCCGAATTGACTTTAGCCGGGACAGCCCGAAACACCATATATTTT	CASAELTLAGTARNTIYF
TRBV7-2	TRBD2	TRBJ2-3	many	TGTGCCAGCAGCCCACCGACTAGCGGTTATGGGGGAGATACGCAGTATTTT	CASSPPTSGYGGDTQYF
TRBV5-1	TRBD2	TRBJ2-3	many	TGCGCCAGCAGCGGACTAGCGGGGGGGCGTCTTAGCACAGATACGCAGTATTTT	CASSGLAGGRLSTDTQYF
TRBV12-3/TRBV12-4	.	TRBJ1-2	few	TGTGCCAGCAGCCCCGACTGGTCGCATGGCTACACCTTC	CASSPDWSHGYTF
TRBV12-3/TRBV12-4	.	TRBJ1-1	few	TGTGCCAGCAGTCTAAACCTTGAAGCTTTCTTT	CASSLNLEAFF
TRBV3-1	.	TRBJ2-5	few	TGTGCCAGCAGCCAAGATCCAGGGAGGTGGTACCAAGAGACCCAGTACTTC	CASSQDPGRWYQETQYF
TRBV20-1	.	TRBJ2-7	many	TGCAGTGCTAGACACCCACAGGTCCTCTACGAGCAGTACTTC	CSARHPQVLYEQYF
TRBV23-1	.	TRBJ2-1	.	TGCGCCAGCAGTCAATTGACAGAGAGCTCCTACAATGAGCAGTTCTTC	CASSQLTESSYNEQFF
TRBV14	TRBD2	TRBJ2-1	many	TGTGCCAGCAGTCCTTCGGAGCGGGGGGTTAATGAGCAGTTCTTC	CASSPSERGVNEQFF
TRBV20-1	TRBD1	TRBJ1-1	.	TGCAGGGCTATGGGACAGCCGAACACTGAAGCTTTCTTT	CRAMGQPNTEAFF
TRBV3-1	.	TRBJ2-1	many	TGTGCCAGCAGCCAAGCGGGGCCCTACAATGAGCAGTTCTTC	CASSQAGPYNEQFF
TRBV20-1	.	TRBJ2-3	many	TGCAGTGCTAACGGACAAATCACAGATACGCAGTATTTT	CSANGQITDTQYF
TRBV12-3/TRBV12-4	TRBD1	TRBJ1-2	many	TGTGCCAGCAGTTTGGGGACAGGGAGGGGAAACTATGGCTACACCTTC	CASSLGTGRGNYGYTF
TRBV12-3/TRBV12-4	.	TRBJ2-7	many	TGTGCCAGCAGTTTTAGAGCAGGGCCCTTCTACGAGCAGTACTTC	CASSFRAGPFYEQYF
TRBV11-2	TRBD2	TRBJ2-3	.	TGTGCCAGCAGCCCCGGGGGACTAGCCACAGATACGCAGTATTTT	CASSPGGLATDTQYF
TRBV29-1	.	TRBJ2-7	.	TGCAGCGTCTTAGGACCTGTAACCTACGAGCAGTACTTC	CSVLGPVTYEQYF
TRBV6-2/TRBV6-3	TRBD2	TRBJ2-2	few	TGTGCCAGCAGTTATCCTACGGGAGGGCCCGACACCGGGGAGCTGTTTTTT	CASSYPTGGPDTGELFF
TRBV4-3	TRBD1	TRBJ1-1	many	TGCGCCAGCAGCCAAGGGACAGGTTTTAACACTGAAGCTTTCTTT	CASSQGTGFNTEAFF
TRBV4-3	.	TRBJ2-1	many	TGCGCCAGCAGCCAATGGTCCCGGGGGGCGGGTAATGAGCAGTTCTTC	CASSQWSRGAGNEQFF
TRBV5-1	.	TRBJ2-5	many	TGCGCCAGCAGCTTGGGGGGCTTCCAAGAGACCCAGTACTTC	CASSLGGFQETQYF
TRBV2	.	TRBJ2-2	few	TGTGCCAGCAGTGAATTCGGGAGCGCGAACACCGGGGAGCTGTTTTTT	CASSEFGSANTGELFF
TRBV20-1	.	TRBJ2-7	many	TGCAGTGCTAGAGCCCTCGGTAGCCATCAGTATAGAAACGAGCAGTACTTC	CSARALGSHQYRNEQYF
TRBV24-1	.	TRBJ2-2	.	TGTGCCACCAGTGAAACAGGTCGCGCGAACACCGGGGAGCTGTTTTTT	CATSETGRANTGELFF
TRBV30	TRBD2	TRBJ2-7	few	TGTGCCTGGAGTAGACTCGGGACTAGCGGCTACGAGCAGTACTTC	CAWSRLGTSGYEQYF
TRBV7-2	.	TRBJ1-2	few	TGTGCCAGCAGCTTAGACTGGGATGGCTACACCTTC	CASSLDWDGYTF